This entry describes one TCR beta chain. This record belongs to a study of control samples from healthy donors and cancer patients. Clones were sequenced by immunoSEQ multiplex PCR, and TCRdb holds only the in-frame ones, with some missing. The table lists about 120,000 clones, around 90% of them singletons. This CDR3 is 16 amino acids long. The V gene's germline CDR1 is SGHTS and CDR2 YDEGEE. V lost 4 bases to trimming and J lost 4 bases, with 18 bases between them. Sequencing was performed on blood. This chain links TRBV5-8 with TRBJ1-5, with a tentative D call TRBD1 (6 bases). The clonotype was recovered from a middle-aged man in good health. The CDR3 region has the DNA TGTGCCAGCAGCCCATTAGGTAGGGGGGGGAATCAGCCCCAGCATTTT. As protein: CASSPLGRGGNQPQHF.